What follows are 22 T cell receptor beta chains derived from one specimen sequenced in a study of shared clonotypes between healthy human individuals. Using immunoSEQ multiplex PCR, the repertoire was profiled, and TCRdb retains in-frame clones only, with some absent. The sample includes 450,000 to 500,000 clones, 65% to 80% of them seen just once. Sequenced input: PBMCs. These receptors all stem from a woman aged 40 to 55 in good health. Some clones in this sample may be carry-over from other donors' samples.

The table lists this clone with a few counts. CDR3 sequence: CAISGQGIYEQYF. In DNA, the CDR3 is TGTGCCATCAGTGGACAGGGAATCTACGAGCAGTACTTC. The V gene is TRBV10-3, the J gene TRBJ2-7; TRBD1 matches at 7 bases. The germline V gene has CDR1 ENHRY and CDR2 SYGVKD. J was trimmed by 3 bases and V by 4 bases; bases with no gene match: 3. The CDR3 sequence is 13 residues long.

This chain joins TRBV28 and TRBJ1-5, with D possibly TRBD1 on 5 matching bases. The germline gives CDR1 MDHEN, CDR2 SYDVKM. CDR3 length: 15 amino acids. The V end was cut by 2 bases, the J end by 0 bases, with 8 bases between. Here the CDR3 DNA reads TGTGCCAGCAGTTTAGGGGGTTATAGCAATCAGCCCCAGCATTTT. This translates into CASSLGGYSNQPQHF.

The rearrangement joins TRBV6-1 to TRBJ2-7; 9 nucleotides align to TRBD2. Germline CDR1 reads MNHNS; CDR2 reads SASEGT. Trimming took 5 bases from V and 4 from J; bases not matched to a gene: 9. The CDR3 has 15 residues. Here the CDR3 reads CASSSNSGSFYEQYF. DNA of the CDR3: TGTGCCAGCAGTTCAAATAGCGGGAGCTTTTACGAGCAGTACTTC.

This chain connects TRBV7-2 to TRBJ2-7; 7 positions match TRBD1. The CDR3 covers 16 residues. Germline values: CDR1 SGHTA, CDR2 FQGNSA. J was trimmed by 2 bases and V by 5 bases; bases with no gene match: 12. The CDR3 DNA reads as TGTGCCAGCAGCCAAAAACAGGGGATCCCGACCTACGAGCAGTACTTC. As protein: CASSQKQGIPTYEQYF.

This clone was counted once. The V gene is TRBV27, the J gene TRBJ2-4, with TRBD1 as a possible D gene (6 bases). This CDR3 is built from 15 residues. CDR1 MNHEY and CDR2 SMNVEV come from the germline V gene (reference sequence). V lost 5 bases and J lost 10, with 21 bases in between. This chain's CDR3 is CASSNQQGGALIQYF. CDR3 sequence (DNA): TGTGCCAGCAGTAACCAACAGGGTGGGGCTTTAATTCAGTACTTC.

For the CDR3, the DNA is TGTGCCAGCAGCTTAGTTGGGACTAGCGGGCACAATGAGCAGTTCTTC. Its translation: CASSLVGTSGHNEQFF. The chain employs TRBV7-2 and TRBJ2-1, with TRBD2 identical over 12 bases. V was pared by 1 base and J by 5 bases, with 3 bases of the junction left unmatched. CDR1 and CDR2 from the germline V gene are SGHTA and FQGNSA. The CDR3 is 16 amino acids.

The genes are TRBV27 and TRBJ1-6, with D tentatively TRBD1 (5 bases). The V end was cut by 3 bases, the J end by 10 bases, with 16 bases between. Germline V gene sequence: CDR1 MNHEY, CDR2 SMNVEV (reference sequence). This CDR3 contains 15 residues. The CDR3 reads CASSLGPQGGSPLHF. The DNA for the CDR3 is TGTGCCAGCAGTTTGGGCCCGCAGGGTGGATCACCCCTCCACTTT.

There are a few counts of this clone. The chain joins TRBV9 to TRBJ2-7, with D unclear. The CDR3 is 13 residues long. Germline V CDR1 and CDR2: SGDLS, YYNGEE. Trimming took 3 bases from V and 6 from J, leaving 13 bases between them. Here the CDR3 reads CASSAIVNGEQYF. For the CDR3, the DNA is TGTGCCAGCAGCGCCATAGTCAACGGCGAGCAGTACTTC.

The chain links TRBV28 to TRBJ2-7, with D uncertain. V was clipped by 4 bases and J by 0 bases, with 13 bases between them. This CDR3 is 15 amino acids long. Germline CDR1 MDHEN, CDR2 SYDVKM. The CDR3 loop is CASSSVLDPSYEQYF. Written as DNA, the CDR3 is TGTGCCAGCAGTTCAGTCCTGGACCCCTCCTACGAGCAGTACTTC.

This clone turned up a few times. The junction differs from germline at one of its ends, possibly a read error. The genes are TRBV7-7 and TRBJ2-5; TRBD2 aligns across 7 bases. Germline CDR1 is SSHAT and CDR2 is FNYEAQ (reference sequence). The CDR3 loop spans 13 amino acids. The CDR3 here is CASSSRERETQYF. The CDR3 region has the DNA TGTGCTAGCAGCTCGCGGGAGCGAGAGACCCAGTACTTC.

This chain links TRBV15 with TRBJ2-7; 7 nucleotides line up with TRBD1. CDR1 and CDR2 (germline): LNHNV, YYDKDF (reference sequence). The CDR3 length is 15 residues. V shed 0 bases, J shed 4 bases, and the junction held 6 bases outside the gene matches. The CDR3 reads CATSRDLGTEYEQYF. The CDR3 DNA reads as TGTGCCACCAGCAGAGATCTCGGGACAGAATACGAGCAGTACTTC.

J is TRBJ1-2 and V is TRBV10-1; D call uncertain. CDR1 is WNHNN and CDR2 is SYGVQD in the germline V gene (reference sequence). The V and J ends lost 6 bases and 4 bases respectively, with 12 bases between them. This CDR3 comprises 13 residues. The CDR3 region is CASSPSDGYGYTF. The CDR3 nucleotides are TGCGCCAGCAGCCCTTCGGACGGCTATGGCTACACCTTC.

This clone showed up just once. V and J are TRBV7-8 and TRBJ2-1, with TRBD2 matching 9 bases. The CDR3 contains 15 residues. V lost 5 bases to trimming and J lost 7 bases; unmatched junction nucleotides: 9. Germline CDR1 SGHVS, CDR2 FQNEAQ. This CDR3 reads CASSPLAGRGNEQFF. The CDR3 DNA sequence: TGTGCCAGCAGCCCCCTAGCGGGAAGGGGTAATGAGCAGTTCTTC.

This chain uses TRBV6-1 with TRBJ2-7, with D uncertain. Germline V gives CDR1 MNHNS, CDR2 SASEGT. The CDR3 spans 15 residues. The germline V and J ends were trimmed by 7 bases and 6 bases, with 22 bases remaining between them. The CDR3 reads CASTPRWAVLGEQYF. The DNA of the CDR3 is TGTGCCAGCACTCCCCGGTGGGCAGTCCTGGGCGAGCAGTACTTC.

This chain links TRBV27 with TRBJ2-1, with 8 bases identical to TRBD2. The V gene end was trimmed by 6 bases and the J gene end by 0 bases; junction bases not matched to a gene: 13. This CDR3 has 18 amino acids. Germline-derived CDR1 and CDR2 are MNHEY and SMNVEV (reference sequence). The CDR3 is CASRGTRAGSSSYNEQFF. The CDR3 region has the DNA TGTGCCAGCAGAGGGACTAGAGCGGGCTCGAGCTCCTACAATGAGCAGTTCTTC.

The J gene is TRBJ2-7, the V gene TRBV5-1, with 8 nucleotides matching TRBD1. The germline gives CDR1 SGHRS, CDR2 YFSETQ. This CDR3 is 13 amino acids long. The junction had 6 bases not matched to a gene; V was cut back by 7 bases and J by 3 bases. DNA for the CDR3: TGCGCCAGCGGACAGGGAGGACGCTACGAGCAGTACTTC. Residues: CASGQGGRYEQYF.

This clone has just one count. This chain connects TRBV6-4 to TRBJ2-3; 9 nucleotides align to TRBD2. The germline gives CDR1 MRHNA, CDR2 SNTAGT. The CDR3 extends over 15 amino acids. J lost 4 bases, V lost 3 bases, and 5 bases had no gene match. The CDR3 spells CASSESSGTADTQYF. CDR3 coding DNA: TGTGCCAGCAGTGAGTCTAGCGGGACCGCAGATACGCAGTATTTT.

This clone was counted a single time. The rearrangement links TRBV19 to TRBJ1-5, with D possibly being TRBD1 (5 bases). The CDR3 spans 15 residues. From germline, CDR1 is LNHDA and CDR2 SQIVND (reference sequence). V shed 1 base and J shed 7 bases, with 14 bases lying between them. For the CDR3, the DNA is TGTGCCAGTAGTATAGCTAGGGCAGGGAACCAGCCCCAGCATTTT. This gives the protein CASSIARAGNQPQHF.

This chain links TRBV6-6 with TRBJ1-5, with D uncertain. The CDR3 has 16 residues. The germline V gene encodes CDR1 MNHNY and CDR2 SVGAGI (reference sequence). Trimming took off 2 bases at V and 0 bases at J, with 11 bases between the two ends. CDR3 sequence (DNA): TGTGCCAGCAGTTACCCCCCCAGTTATAGCAATCAGCCCCAGCATTTT. Its protein product is CASSYPPSYSNQPQHF.

This clone was picked up a small number of times. The chain uses TRBV2 and TRBJ2-7, with 12 bases fitting TRBD2. The CDR3 length is 13 residues. The V segment lost 8 bases and the J segment 5 bases; nucleotides outside the gene matches: 4. Germline lookup yields CDR1 SNHLY and CDR2 FYNNEI. The CDR3 coding sequence is TGTGCCAGCGGACTAGCGGGATCAGACGAGCAGTACTTC. It translates to CASGLAGSDEQYF.

This chain links TRBV9 with TRBJ2-2; 9 bases are a match to TRBD2. Germline V gene data show CDR1 as SGDLS and CDR2 as YYNGEE. The CDR3 spans 14 residues. Trimming at V came to 5 bases and at J to 4 bases, leaving 3 bases not matched to a gene. The DNA of the CDR3 is TGTGCCAGCAGTATAGCGGGAGCCACCGGGGAGCTGTTTTTT. It specifies CASSIAGATGELFF.

This rearrangement joins TRBV7-6 to TRBJ1-1; D not resolved. Trimming removed 1 base from V and 1 base from J, with 7 bases in between. The CDR3 loop spans 14 amino acids. The germline V gene has CDR1 SGHVS and CDR2 FNYEAQ. The CDR3 sequence is CASSLEPGNTEAFF. CDR3 nucleotide sequence: TGTGCCAGCAGCTTAGAGCCTGGGAACACTGAAGCTTTCTTT.